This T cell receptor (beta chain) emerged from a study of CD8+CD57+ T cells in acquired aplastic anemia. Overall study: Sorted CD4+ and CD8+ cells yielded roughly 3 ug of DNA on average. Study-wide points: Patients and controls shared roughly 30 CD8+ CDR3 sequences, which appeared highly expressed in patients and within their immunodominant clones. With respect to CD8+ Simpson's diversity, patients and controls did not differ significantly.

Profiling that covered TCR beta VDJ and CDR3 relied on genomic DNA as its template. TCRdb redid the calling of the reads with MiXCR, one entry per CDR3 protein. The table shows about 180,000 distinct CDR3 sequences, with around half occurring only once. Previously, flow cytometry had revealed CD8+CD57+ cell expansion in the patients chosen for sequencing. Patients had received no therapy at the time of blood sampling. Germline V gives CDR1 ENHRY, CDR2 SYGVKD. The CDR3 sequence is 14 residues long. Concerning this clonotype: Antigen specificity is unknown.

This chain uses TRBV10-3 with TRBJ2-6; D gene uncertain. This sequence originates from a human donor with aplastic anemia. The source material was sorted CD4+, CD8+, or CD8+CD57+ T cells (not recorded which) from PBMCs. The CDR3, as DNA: TGTGTCACGAGACTCGACTCTGGGGCCAACGTCCTGACTTTC. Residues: CVTRLDSGANVLTF.